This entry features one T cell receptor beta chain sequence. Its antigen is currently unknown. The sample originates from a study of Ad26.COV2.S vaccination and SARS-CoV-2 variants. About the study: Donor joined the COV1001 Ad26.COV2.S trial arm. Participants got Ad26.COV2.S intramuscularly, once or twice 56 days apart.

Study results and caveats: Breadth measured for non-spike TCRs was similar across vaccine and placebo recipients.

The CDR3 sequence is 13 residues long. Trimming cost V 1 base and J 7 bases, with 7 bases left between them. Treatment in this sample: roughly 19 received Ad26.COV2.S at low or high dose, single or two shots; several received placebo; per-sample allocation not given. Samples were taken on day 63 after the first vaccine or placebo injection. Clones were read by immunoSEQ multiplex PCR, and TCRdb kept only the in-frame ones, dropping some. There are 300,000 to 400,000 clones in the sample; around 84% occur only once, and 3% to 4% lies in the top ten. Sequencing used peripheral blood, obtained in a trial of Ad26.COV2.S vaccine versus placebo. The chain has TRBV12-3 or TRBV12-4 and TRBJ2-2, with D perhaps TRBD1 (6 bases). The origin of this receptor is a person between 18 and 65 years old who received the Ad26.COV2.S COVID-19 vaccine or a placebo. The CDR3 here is CASSLEGDGELFF. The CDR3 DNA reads TGTGCCAGCAGTTTAGAGGGGGACGGGGAGCTGTTTTTT.